This T cell receptor (beta chain) comes out of a study of T-cell memory formation after mild COVID-19. Study in general: TCR clusters largely stayed donor specific. General study results and limits: Some clones that responded were present in memory (sampled pre-infection), which suggests cross-reactive memory joined. The study found contracting CD4+ clones mainly in CM and EM and contracting CD8+ clones in EMRA. Clones that contracted from day 15 to 85 had balanced CD4/CD8; later expanders were CD4+ biased.

TCRdb ran MiXCR on the 5' RACE reads and lists one entry per CDR3 protein. Of 470,000 or so distinct CDR3 sequences listed, around a sixth are singletons. This clonotype was detected ten times or more. Its antigen is undetermined. The CDR3 is 16 amino acids. Germline lookup yields CDR1 SGHRS and CDR2 YFSETQ. V trimming: 1 base; J trimming: 4 bases; junction bases outside the gene matches: 5. Sequenced material: PBMCs or a T cell subset sorted from them (not recorded which). The V gene is TRBV5-1, the J gene TRBJ1-4; 9 bases line up with TRBD1. This clonotype was obtained from an adult woman who had mild COVID-19 (a few samples of this study predate the infection). Cell type and time point are not known. The CDR3 sequence is CASSLTGGLSNEKLFF. The DNA for the CDR3 is TGCGCCAGCAGCTTGACAGGGGGCTTGAGTAATGAAAAACTGTTTTTT. Using reference TRBV5-1 and TRBJ1-4 for the parts outside the CDR3, the full variable domain is KAGVTQTPRYLIKTRGQQVTLSCSPISGHRSVSWYQQTPGQGLQFLFEYFSETQRNKGNFPGRFSGRQFSNSRSEMNVSTLELGDSALYLCASSLTGGLSNEKLFFGSGTQLSVL.